This T cell receptor beta chain came from a study of OX40 agonist ivuxolimab in advanced cancers. Regarding the research as a whole: The costimulatory receptor OX40 (CD134) was targeted by ivuxolimab, a fully human IgG2 agonistic monoclonal antibody. Prior anti-PD-1, anti-PD-L1 or anti-CTLA-4 therapy was permitted, and roughly two fifths of dose-escalation patients had received checkpoint inhibitors. Partial responses occurred in three dose-escalation patients: two with cutaneous melanoma and one with hepatocellular carcinoma. Peripheral TCRbeta sequencing aimed to test whether ivuxolimab altered TCR sequence diversity and caused clonal T-cell expansion. Intravenous ivuxolimab was administered to patients every 2 weeks at six dose levels: 0.01, 0.1, 0.3, 1.5, 3 and 10 mg/kg. The paper covers the monotherapy dose-escalation part of the phase I ivuxolimab trial, which included N of about 50 patients. A male proportion of roughly 85% and a mean age of around 60 years, ranging from about 20 to 80, were recorded for the dose-escalation cohort. Of the approximately 50 dose-escalation patients, hepatocellular carcinoma was present in around 20, melanoma in around 15, renal cell carcinoma in 9 and head and neck cancer in 9.

The trial excluded patients who had a history of autoimmune disease or who were on systemic immunosuppression. Peripheral blood for TCR sequencing was collected from all dose cohorts at baseline, on cycle 4 day 1, and on cycle 7 day 1. Samples came from an open-label, multicenter, first-in-human phase I dose-escalation trial of ivuxolimab. Adults with locally advanced or metastatic head and neck squamous cell, hepatocellular, melanoma or renal cell carcinoma were enrolled in the trial. Before TCR sequencing, CD4+ T cells and CD8+ T cells from peripheral blood were sorted into separate populations. Study-wide conclusions, independent of this receptor: After ivuxolimab, expanded clones were on average more numerous among CD8+ T cells than among CD4+ T cells. Clonal expansion of both CD4+ and CD8+ blood T cells was observed from baseline to week 6 at doses 0.1 to 3.0 mg/kg. Low levels of normalized T-cell clonal expansion were also seen in some patients who did not respond. Antigen specificity was not determined for the clonally expanded peripheral T cells. In partial responders in the 0.1-3.0 mg/kg groups, normalized peripheral clonal expansion was found to be among the lowest, especially among CD8+ T cells.

Trimming costs V 1 base and J 6 bases, and their ends lie 13 bases apart. Taken from the germline V gene, the CDR1 and CDR2 loops are SGHVS and FQNEAQ. The CDR3 holds 15 amino acids from the cysteine to the phenylalanine. Of all the DNA, just the CDR3 is kept, 45 bases in frame from base 1. This clone showed up just once. No cognate antigen has been identified for it. The sample holds no much larger clone one base away, and base qualities are not on file. Genomic DNA was extracted from sorted cells for sequencing of the TCRbeta CDR3 region. The immunoSEQ Assay was used to sequence the TCRbeta CDR3 regions. The clones in this table, taken by TCRdb from immuneACCESS, are in-frame only. Not every clone is retained; where verified, under half of the shortfall comes from an unresolved V gene, and the cause of the rest is unknown. Here the sample has tens of thousands of clones; 85% occur a single time. Around 0.5% of the sample goes to the ten largest clones.

This sequence originates from an adult with an advanced solid tumor such as melanoma, head and neck, liver or kidney cancer. Here the chain combines TRBV7-8 and TRBJ1-5; perhaps TRBD1 is the D gene, with 5 bases matching. The specimen was CD4+ or CD8+ T cells sorted from blood, collected in a trial of the OX40 agonist ivuxolimab. The DNA reads as follows: TGTGCCAGCAGCTTAGTCGCAGGGTGGGGTCAGCCCCAGCATTTT. It translates to CASSLVAGWGQPQHF.